This T cell receptor beta chain originates from a study of CD8+ T cells in alopecia areata. The CDR3 runs to 15 residues. Between the trimmed V and J ends, which lost 1 base and 6 bases, there was a span of 14 bases. The germline CDR1 and CDR2 sequences are SGHNT and YYREEE (reference sequence). As the sequencing template, cDNA was produced by extracting RNA and reverse transcribing it. Libraries were prepared by immunoSEQ multiplex PCR; TCRdb keeps only in-frame clonotypes and omits some of them. The sample lists around 150,000 clones, around two thirds occurring once. The chain uses TRBV5-4 and TRBJ2-1, with D tentatively TRBD2 (6 bases). Sequenced sample: CD8+ T cells sorted from blood. The receptor was derived from a human donor in good health. CDR3 protein: CASSLRREIPNEQFF. The CDR3 region has the DNA TGTGCCAGCAGCTTGCGCCGGGAGATTCCCAATGAGCAGTTCTTC.